Below are 18 T cell receptor beta chains sequenced from a single sample in a study of read filtering for tumor transcriptome and immune sequencing. This library used roughly 0.4 ug RNA and molecular barcoded adaptors spanning alpha/delta and beta/gamma chains. In TCRdb, the reads were re-called with MiXCR into one record per CDR3 protein. Among over 45,000 distinct CDR3 sequences listed, 20% to 25% were seen once. Input material: a population of CD138-negative cells sorted from bone marrow. The receptors originated from a donor aged 40 or over with multiple myeloma.

This clonotype showed up many times. The V and J genes are TRBV5-1 and TRBJ2-7, with 11 bases identical to TRBD1. Germline V gene lookup returns CDR1 SGHRS and CDR2 YFSETQ. This CDR3 region has 14 residues. V gave up 4 bases and J gave up 5 bases; unmatched junction bases: 5. The CDR3 DNA follows: TGCGCCAGCAGCCCTGGACAGGGGGCAGACGAGCAGTACTTC. Its protein product is CASSPGQGADEQYF.

This chain links TRBV4-1 with TRBJ1-5; D ambiguous. This CDR3 is built from 14 residues. V was pared by 0 bases and J by 0 bases, with 3 bases between. CDR1 MGHRA and CDR2 YSYEKL come from the germline V gene. CDR3 in DNA: TGCGCCAGCAGCCAAGACAGTAGCAATCAGCCCCAGCATTTT. This translates into CASSQDSSNQPQHF.

This clonotype was counted many times. The V call is TRBV12-3 or TRBV12-4, the J call TRBJ2-7; TRBD1 matches 7 bases. This CDR3 region has 15 residues. V lost 6 bases and J lost 0; bases outside the gene matches: 8. CDR3 protein: CASSLQGQSSYEQYF. CDR3 sequence (DNA): TGTGCCAGCAGCTTACAGGGACAGAGCTCCTACGAGCAGTACTTC.

Comment on this clonotype: Since a much larger clone is just one base distant, this may be a read error. This chain uses TRBV9 with TRBJ2-3; weak D call: TRBD1 (6 bases). The end of the DNA is better explained by TRBJ1-5, so the J call may be wrong. CDR1 and CDR2 from the germline V gene are SGDLS and YYNGEE. The CDR3 is 16 residues long. The CDR3 nucleotides read TGTGCCAGCAGCGCAGGACTAGCGGGGGCCACAGATACGCAGCATTTT. This encodes CASSAGLAGATDTQHF.

The sample holds many counts of this clonotype. The V and J genes are TRBV2 and TRBJ2-2; no clear D gene. CDR3 size: 14 residues. The ends were cut back, 2 bases at V and 6 bases at J, with 10 bases in the middle. From germline, CDR1 is SNHLY and CDR2 FYNNEI. For the CDR3, the DNA is TGTGCCAGCAGTGAACGTCGGCCTCCCGGGGAGCTGTTTTTT. Its translation: CASSERRPPGELFF.

Regarding this clonotype: This sequence may be a read error, since a much larger clone differs from it by one base. V gene TRBV5-1 combines with J gene TRBJ2-2; 12 nucleotides line up with TRBD1. Germline loops: CDR1 SGHRS, CDR2 YFSETQ. The CDR3 extends over 15 amino acids. CDR3 in amino acids: CASRPGTGGTGKLFF. The CDR3 DNA reads as TGCGCCAGCAGACCTGGGACAGGGGGCACCGGGAAGCTGTTTTTT.

Here the CDR3 reads CASSLQTEAFF. The CDR3, as DNA: TGTGCCAGCAGTTTGCAAACTGAAGCTTTCTTT. The rearrangement joins TRBV28 to TRBJ1-1; no clear D gene. The germline CDR1 and CDR2 sequences are MDHEN and SYDVKM. V lost 3 bases and J 5 bases, leaving 4 bases between the germline ends. This CDR3 contains 11 residues. Complete variable domain (other parts from reference TRBV28 and TRBJ1-1): DVKVTQSSRYLVKRTGEKVFLECVQDMDHENMFWYRQDPGLGLRLIYFSYDVKMKEKGDIPEGYSVSREKKERFSLILESASTNQTSMYLCASSLQTEAFFGQGTRLTVV.

This clonotype was seen at least ten times. V is TRBV11-3 and J is TRBJ2-1; 13 bases align to TRBD2. The germline gives CDR1 SGHNT, CDR2 YENEEA. The V segment lost 5 bases and the J segment 10 bases; nucleotides outside the gene matches: 5. CDR3 length: 14 amino acids. The CDR3 is CASSPPGLAGEQFF. CDR3 DNA: TGTGCCAGCAGCCCCCCGGGACTAGCGGGAGAGCAGTTCTTC.

With respect to this clonotype: This likely comes from a read error, as the CDR3 has no conserved phenylalanine or tryptophan at its end. The CDR3: CASSLALLAGETQYL. The CDR3 DNA is TGCGCCAGCAGCTTGGCATTACTAGCGGGAGAGACCCAGTACCTC. The gene calls are TRBV5-1 and TRBJ2-5; 9 nucleotides match TRBD2. J lost 4 bases, V lost 0 bases, and 4 bases had no gene match. The germline CDR1 and CDR2 sequences are SGHRS and YFSETQ. There are 15 residues in the CDR3.

The J gene is TRBJ1-1, the V gene TRBV2; the D is unclear. The CDR3 contains 13 residues. The V end was cut by 1 base, the J end by 5 bases, with 8 bases between. Germline assignment: CDR1 SNHLY and CDR2 FYNNEI. CDR3 coding DNA: TGTGCCAGCAGTGAAGATGGAGCAACTGAAGCTTTCTTT. This translates into CASSEDGATEAFF.

This clonotype appeared many times. This chain links TRBV12-3 or TRBV12-4 with TRBJ2-1; 13 bases are shared with TRBD2. After removal of 3 bases from V and 7 bases from J, the junction contained 6 bases not matched to a gene. The CDR3 is made up of 16 amino acids. Here the CDR3 reads CASSFSTSGRSNEQFF. The CDR3 nucleotides are TGTGCCAGCAGTTTCTCGACTAGCGGGAGGTCTAATGAGCAGTTCTTC.

This clonotype was recorded many times. The rearrangement links TRBV20-1 to TRBJ2-7, with D possibly TRBD1 on 6 matching bases. This CDR3 spans 14 amino acids. The V end was cut by 3 bases, the J end by 0 bases, with 12 bases between. The germline V gene has CDR1 DFQATT and CDR2 SNEGSKA (reference sequence). CDR3 in DNA: TGCAGTGCTAGTCACACAGGGCGCTCCTACGAGCAGTACTTC. Translated, it gives CSASHTGRSYEQYF.

This clonotype appeared many times. A read error may be the cause here, since a much bigger clone is one base away. The chain links TRBV24-1 to TRBJ2-2, with D tentatively TRBD1 (6 bases). This CDR3 spans 17 amino acids. The germline V gene has CDR1 KGHDR and CDR2 SFDVKD. DNA of the CDR3: TGTGCCACCAGTGGTTTTGGGGCAGGGGAGAACACCGGGGAGCTGTCTTTT. Translation: CATSGFGAGENTGELSF.

Remarks on this clonotype: One base away lies a much larger clone, so this may be a sequencing read error. The DNA is left out, because the CDR3 cannot be placed on it with certainty; the CDR3 is given as TCRdb lists it. This chain joins TRBV28 and TRBJ1-6; the table's D call, TRBD1, has no DNA check behind it. The CDR3 region is 14 residues in length, termini included. Germline V gene sequence: CDR1 MDHEN, CDR2 SYDVKM. The CDR3: CASWGSGTAGEASF.

This clonotype was counted at least ten times. The chain links TRBV7-9 to TRBJ1-1; D uncertain. The CDR3 runs to 13 residues. In germline, CDR1 is SEHNR, CDR2 FQNEAQ (reference sequence). The germline V and J ends were trimmed by 1 base and 5 bases, with 8 bases remaining between them. The CDR3 is CASSLEWRTEAFF. The CDR3 DNA is TGTGCCAGCAGCTTAGAATGGAGGACTGAAGCTTTCTTT.

Relative to its sample, this clonotype is medium-sized (0.01 to 0.1%). The rearrangement uses TRBV12-3 or TRBV12-4 and TRBJ2-1, with unresolved D. V was trimmed by 5 bases and J by 0 bases, leaving 11 bases between them. This CDR3 has 15 residues. CDR3 nucleotide sequence: TGTGCCAGCAGTCCACCGGGCTTCTCCTACAATGAGCAGTTCTTC. This codes for CASSPPGFSYNEQFF.

As regards this clonotype: One end of the junction fails to match germline, which may point to a read error. V gene TRBV10-3 combines with J gene TRBJ1-1; weak D call: TRBD1 (5 bases). CDR1 and CDR2 from the germline V gene are ENHRY and SYGVKD. The CDR3 sequence is 14 residues long. CDR3 coding DNA: TGTGCCACGGGGACGGGGAGATTGAACACTGAAGCTTCCTTT. This encodes CATGTGRLNTEASF.

As regards this clonotype: A much larger clone differs by one base, so this may be a read error. V usage is TRBV10-3 and J usage is TRBJ2-4, with 8 bases identical to TRBD1. The CDR3 is 14 residues long. The germline V gene encodes CDR1 ENHRY and CDR2 SYGVKD. J was trimmed by 7 bases and V by 5 bases; bases with no gene match: 7. This chain's CDR3 is CAISKAGGRNIQYF. The CDR3 nucleotides are TGTGCCATCAGTAAGGCAGGGGGCAGGAACATTCAGTACTTC.